These 26 T cell receptor beta chains were all obtained from the same sample, sequenced in a study of radiotherapy plus CTLA-4 blockade in lung cancer. TCRdb's table, derived via immunoSEQ multiplex PCR, lists solely in-frame clones and lacks some. Here the sample spans approximately 52,000 clones, roughly three quarters being singletons. Material: peripheral blood, obtained from a patient treated with radiotherapy plus ipilimumab. Source of these receptors: a human donor with non-small cell lung cancer who had a complete response to radiotherapy plus ipilimumab.

The chain couples TRBV9 to TRBJ1-6, with TRBD1 matching 8 bases. This CDR3 is 17 amino acids long. Germline values: CDR1 SGDLS, CDR2 YYNGEE. V was clipped by 3 bases and J by 6 bases; unmatched bases: 11. CDR3 region: CASSDRGRDRFNSPLHF. The DNA for the CDR3 is TGTGCCAGCAGCGATAGGGGCCGGGACAGGTTTAATTCACCCCTCCACTTT.

This clone turned up a few times. The chain recombines TRBV7-9 with TRBJ1-1; 8 nucleotides align to TRBD1. In germline, CDR1 is SEHNR, CDR2 FQNEAQ (reference sequence). The CDR3 has 14 residues. V gave up 5 bases and J gave up 5 bases; unmatched junction bases: 7. This CDR3 is CASSPRTGKTEAFF. CDR3 in DNA: TGTGCCAGCAGCCCCAGGACAGGGAAGACTGAAGCTTTCTTT.

The chain employs TRBV18 and TRBJ2-7; TRBD1 matches 10 bases. Unmatched junction bases numbered 8, after V lost 8 bases and J lost 1 base. The CDR3 runs to 15 residues. Looked up from germline, CDR1 is KGHSH and CDR2 is LQKENI. DNA for the CDR3: TGTGCCAGCACCGACCCGGGACAGGGGTCCTACGAGCAGTACTTC. Amino acids: CASTDPGQGSYEQYF.

The chain uses TRBV6-1 and TRBJ2-3; D is possibly TRBD2 (5 bases). V shed 2 bases and J shed 9 bases, with 24 bases lying between them. This CDR3 is 17 amino acids long. CDR1 MNHNS and CDR2 SASEGT come from the germline V gene. The CDR3 bases are TGTGCCAGCAGTGAAAATATGGCGGGCGTTCGGGCAGTCACGCAGTATTTT. It codes for CASSENMAGVRAVTQYF.

This clone occurred a few times. V gene TRBV10-3 combines with J gene TRBJ2-6; 10 bases align to TRBD1. The CDR3 sequence is 15 residues long. Germline loops: CDR1 ENHRY, CDR2 SYGVKD. Trimming removed 11 bases from V and 3 bases from J; junction bases left unmatched: 7. CDR3 residues: CASRQGASGANVLTF. In nucleotides, the CDR3 is TGTGCCTCTAGACAGGGGGCGAGTGGGGCCAACGTCCTGACTTTC.

This sequence joins TRBV6-1 and TRBJ1-3; 7 bases align to TRBD1. Germline V gives CDR1 MNHNS, CDR2 SASEGT. The CDR3 length is 17 residues. Trimming cost V 0 bases and J 2 bases; bases outside gene matches: 7. CDR3 amino acids: CASSEAVTGYTGNTIYF. In nucleotides, the CDR3 is TGTGCCAGCAGTGAAGCGGTGACAGGGTACACTGGAAACACCATATATTTT.

The chain links TRBV9 to TRBJ1-2, with D hard to call. V was cut by 0 bases and J by 2 bases, with 8 bases left in between. Looked up from germline, CDR1 is SGDLS and CDR2 is YYNGEE. The CDR3 contains 14 residues. CDR3 in DNA: TGTGCCAGCAGCGTAGCCCCAACAAACTATGGCTACACCTTC. Translated: CASSVAPTNYGYTF.

The chain combines TRBV25-1 with TRBJ2-1; TRBD2 aligns across 10 bases. Germline CDR1 is MGHDK and CDR2 is SYGVNS. The CDR3 extends over 15 amino acids. The junction had 10 bases not matched to a gene; V was cut back by 4 bases and J by 10 bases. CDR3 DNA sequence: TGTGCCAGCAGTGGAGGACTAGCGGTAATGACGGAGCAGTTCTTC. As protein: CASSGGLAVMTEQFF. Full variable domain (outside the CDR3, taken from reference TRBV25-1 and TRBJ2-1): EADIYQTPRYLVIGTGKKITLECSQTMGHDKMYWYQQDPGMELHLIHYSYGVNSTEKGDLSSESTVSRIRTEHFPLTLESARPSHTSQYLCASSGGLAVMTEQFFGPGTRLTVL.

The V and J genes are TRBV27 and TRBJ2-5; D call uncertain. V lost 4 bases and J lost 2, with 8 bases in between. This CDR3 is 13 amino acids long. CDR1 MNHEY and CDR2 SMNVEV come from the germline V gene (reference sequence). The CDR3, as DNA: TGTGCCAGCAGTTCGACACGTCAAGAGACCCAGTACTTC. As protein: CASSSTRQETQYF.

V and J are TRBV27 and TRBJ1-5, with TRBD1 matching 9 bases. Trimming at V came to 0 bases and at J to 4 bases, leaving 1 base not matched to a gene. This CDR3 has 15 amino acids. Germline CDR1 reads MNHEY; CDR2 reads SMNVEV (reference sequence). Here the CDR3 DNA reads TGTGCCAGCAGTTTATCGGACAGGGGAAATCAGCCCCAGCATTTT. Its translation: CASSLSDRGNQPQHF.

This clone was detected once. The chain uses TRBV2 and TRBJ2-1; 10 bases are a match to TRBD2. V lost 6 bases to trimming and J lost 7 bases; unmatched junction nucleotides: 12. Germline V CDR1 and CDR2: SNHLY, FYNNEI. The CDR3 is made up of 16 amino acids. The DNA of the CDR3 is TGTGCCAGCAGCCCTCCGGGACTAGCGACTAGGAATGAGCAGTTCTTC. Protein product: CASSPPGLATRNEQFF.

The J gene is TRBJ1-5, the V gene TRBV7-2; D might be TRBD1 (5 bases). Germline CDR1 is SGHTA and CDR2 is FQGNSA. CDR3 length equals 15 residues. Deletions cut 4 bases from V and 5 bases from J, with 15 bases between. The CDR3 loop reads CASSYQPGGDQPQHF. The CDR3, as DNA: TGTGCCAGCAGCTACCAACCTGGGGGGGATCAGCCCCAGCATTTT.

The rearrangement uses TRBV15 and TRBJ1-2; TRBD1 matches 7 bases. The length of the CDR3 is 15 residues. CDR1 is LNHNV, CDR2 YYDKDF, per germline (reference sequence). J lost 5 bases, V lost 5 bases, and 11 bases had no gene match. This CDR3 reads CATSRPVGTEYGYTF. In DNA form, the CDR3 reads TGTGCCACCAGCCGGCCGGTAGGGACAGAGTATGGCTACACCTTC.

Comment on this clone: Mismatch with germline at one junction end may stem from a read error. Other DNA sequences in the sample encode the same CDR3. The genes are TRBV5-1 and TRBJ1-2; no reliable D call. This CDR3 is built from 14 residues. Germline V lookup: CDR1 SGHRS, CDR2 YFSETQ. The CDR3 loop is CASSLDSGNYGYTF. For the CDR3, the DNA is TGCGCTAGCAGCTTGGATTCGGGTAACTATGGCTACACCTTC.

The V call is TRBV6-6, the J call TRBJ1-2; 9 bases map to TRBD1. This CDR3 comprises 14 residues. Unmatched junction bases numbered 4, after V lost 6 bases and J lost 2 bases. Germline V gene sequence: CDR1 MNHNY, CDR2 SVGAGI (reference sequence). The chain's CDR3 is CASRPTGGNYGYTF. CDR3 bases: TGTGCCAGCAGACCGACAGGGGGAAACTATGGCTACACCTTC.

This clone occurred many times. The chain recombines TRBV27 with TRBJ1-5; D might be TRBD1 (5 bases). V shed 3 bases and J shed 7 bases, with 13 bases lying between them. The CDR3 extends over 14 amino acids. Per the germline V gene, CDR1 is MNHEY and CDR2 is SMNVEV (reference sequence). The CDR3 loop is CASSLLGGDQPQHF. CDR3 in DNA: TGTGCCAGCAGTTTGTTGGGGGGGGACCAGCCCCAGCATTTT.

Turning to this clone: At one end the junction does not follow the germline gene, possibly because of a read error. The chain joins TRBV4-3 to TRBJ2-7, with 12 bases matching TRBD2. Looked up from germline, CDR1 is LGHNA and CDR2 is YSLEER. This CDR3 has 15 residues. In DNA, the CDR3 is TGCGCCAGCAGCCAAGGACTAGCGGGGGCCTACGGGCAGTACTTC. This translates into CASSQGLAGAYGQYF.

This sequence joins TRBV19 and TRBJ2-1, with 8 positions matching TRBD2. The CDR3 loop spans 15 amino acids. V dropped 5 bases and J dropped 7; count of bases not matched to a gene: 10. Germline V gene sequence: CDR1 LNHDA, CDR2 SQIVND (reference sequence). The CDR3 DNA is TGTGCCAGTAGTCCTTCCAGCGGGAGAGGTAATGAGCAGTTCTTC. As protein: CASSPSSGRGNEQFF.

The CDR3 is CASSPGRLGEAFF. CDR3 sequence (DNA): TGTGCCAGCAGCCCAGGCAGGCTGGGTGAAGCTTTCTTT. This rearrangement joins TRBV11-3 to TRBJ1-1, with D hard to call. Looked up from germline, CDR1 is SGHNT and CDR2 is YENEEA. The CDR3 loop spans 13 amino acids. V dropped 5 bases and J dropped 7 bases, with 14 bases sitting between them. Based on the CDR3 plus reference TRBV11-3 and TRBJ1-1, the full variable domain is EAGVVQSPRYKIIEKKQPVAFWCNPISGHNTLYWYLQNLGQGPELLIRYENEEAVDDSQLPKDRFSAERLKGVDSTLKIQPAELGDSAVYLCASSPGRLGEAFFGQGTRLTVV.

CDR3 nucleotides: TGTGCCAGCAGCCGTTGGGACAGACAAAATGAAAAACTGTTTTTT. Amino acids: CASSRWDRQNEKLFF. The chain combines TRBV7-9 with TRBJ1-4, with 7 nucleotides matching TRBD1. CDR1 and CDR2 (germline): SEHNR, FQNEAQ (reference sequence). The CDR3 is 15 residues long. Unmatched junction bases numbered 8, after V lost 5 bases and J lost 5 bases. Variable domain in full (rest from reference TRBV7-9 and TRBJ1-4): DTGVSQNPRHKITKRGQNVTFRCDPISEHNRLYWYRQTLGQGPEFLTYFQNEAQLEKSRLLSDRFSAERPKGSFSTLEIQRTEQGDSAMYLCASSRWDRQNEKLFFGSGTQLSVL.

The gene calls are TRBV18 and TRBJ2-3, with TRBD2 matching 7 bases. CDR3 length: 15 residues. J was trimmed by 4 bases and V by 2 bases; bases with no gene match: 6. Germline CDR1 is KGHSH and CDR2 is LQKENI. As DNA, the CDR3 is TGTGCCAGCTCACCAGCGGGAGACGGGGCAGATACGCAGTATTTT. Residues: CASSPAGDGADTQYF.

This chain connects TRBV18 to TRBJ2-1, with D possibly TRBD1 on 6 matching bases. The CDR3 consists of 13 residues. V was trimmed by 1 base and J by 12 bases, leaving 13 bases between them. CDR1 and CDR2 from the germline V gene are KGHSH and LQKENI. CDR3 amino acids: CASSPRGQLGQFF. The CDR3 DNA reads TGTGCCAGCTCACCACGGGGACAACTCGGGCAGTTCTTC.

This chain connects TRBV18 to TRBJ2-1, with 9 bases aligning to TRBD1. V dropped 5 bases and J dropped 16; count of bases not matched to a gene: 12. The germline gives CDR1 KGHSH, CDR2 LQKENI. The CDR3 has 13 residues. CDR3 nucleotide sequence: TGTGCCAGCTCAAGCCGGGACAGGGCATTAGGATTCTTC. Translated, it gives CASSSRDRALGFF.

The rearrangement joins TRBV6-1 to TRBJ2-7, with 14 bases lining up with TRBD2. This CDR3 contains 15 residues. In germline, CDR1 is MNHNS, CDR2 SASEGT. J lost 7 bases, V lost 6 bases, and 8 bases had no gene match. The CDR3 sequence is CASRGPGLAGDEQYF. The CDR3 nucleotides read TGTGCCAGCAGGGGCCCGGGACTAGCGGGGGATGAGCAGTACTTC.

CDR3 protein: CASSSGTAGNYGYTF. The CDR3 nucleotides read TGTGCCAGTAGTAGCGGGACCGCAGGAAACTATGGCTACACCTTC. The V and J genes are TRBV19 and TRBJ1-2; possibly TRBD1 for D (5 bases). The germline gives CDR1 LNHDA, CDR2 SQIVND (reference sequence). The CDR3 spans 15 residues. Trimming cost V 4 bases and J 2 bases, with 14 bases left between them.

The chain carries TRBV11-2 and TRBJ2-7; 11 bases map to TRBD2. Trimming cost V 5 bases and J 2 bases; bases outside gene matches: 5. The V gene's germline CDR1 is SGHAT and CDR2 FQNNGV. This CDR3 region has 15 residues. CDR3 in DNA: TGTGCCAGCAGCGCGACTAGCGGGGCGACCTACGAGCAGTACGTC. Translated, it gives CASSATSGATYEQYV.